The TCR beta chain described here comes from a study of T cell changes during pregnancy in multiple sclerosis. The method was immunoSEQ multiplex PCR; TCRdb's version includes in-frame clones alone and lacks a portion of them. The profile shows tens of thousands of clones, approximately 87% of them singletons. CDR1 is LNHDA and CDR2 is SQIVND in the germline V gene (reference sequence). The CDR3 covers 14 residues. With 8 bases clipped from V and 5 bases from J, the junction kept 9 bases outside the gene matches. This clone was detected only a few times. The sequences come from peripheral blood, collected in the first trimester of pregnancy. The source of this sequence is a female donor in good health, enrolled as a control in a pregnancy study. This chain joins TRBV19 and TRBJ1-5; 7 bases agree with TRBD1. The CDR3 DNA sequence: TGTGCCAGTTCGACAGGGAAGGAGTATCAGCCCCAGCATTTT. Translating it yields CASSTGKEYQPQHF.